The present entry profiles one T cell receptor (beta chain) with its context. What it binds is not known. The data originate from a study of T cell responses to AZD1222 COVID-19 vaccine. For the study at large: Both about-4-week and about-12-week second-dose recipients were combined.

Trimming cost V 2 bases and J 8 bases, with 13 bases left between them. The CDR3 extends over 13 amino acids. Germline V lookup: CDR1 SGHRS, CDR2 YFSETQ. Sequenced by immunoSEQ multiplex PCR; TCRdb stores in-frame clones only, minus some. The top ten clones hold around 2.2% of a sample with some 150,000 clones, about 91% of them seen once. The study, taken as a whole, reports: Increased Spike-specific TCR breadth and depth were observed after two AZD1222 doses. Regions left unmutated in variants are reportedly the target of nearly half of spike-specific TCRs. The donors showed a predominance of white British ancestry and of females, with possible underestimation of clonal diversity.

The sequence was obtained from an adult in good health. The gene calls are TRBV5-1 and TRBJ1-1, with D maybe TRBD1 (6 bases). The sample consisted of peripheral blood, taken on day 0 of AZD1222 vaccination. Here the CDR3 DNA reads TGCGCCAGCAGCTTAGTGAGGGGGGCCGAAGCTTTCTTT. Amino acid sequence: CASSLVRGAEAFF.